This TCR beta chain was captured in a study of shared clonotypes between healthy human individuals. Remarks on this clone: Antigen specificity is unknown. The sample carries other DNA sequences with the same CDR3.

Data came from immunoSEQ multiplex PCR; TCRdb stores just in-frame clones and leaves some out. The table lists over 2 million clones, over 85% of them singletons. Study-wide results and limits: Non-shared clonotypes had lower generation probabilities than clonotypes shared by all four sorted-subset donors. Sample collection involved blood only; tissue repertoires are likely different.

The CDR3 is 13 amino acids. CDR1 and CDR2 (germline): KGHSH, LQKENI. With 3 bases removed from V and 0 bases from J, the gap between germline ends came to 5 bases. J is TRBJ1-1 and V is TRBV18; no reliable D call. The TCR comes from a man aged 18 to 29 in good health. The sequencing sample was made of naive CD4+ T cells sorted from blood. Subset given: CD45RA+ positively selected. CDR3 sequence: CASSPVLNTEAFF. The CDR3 DNA reads TGTGCCAGCTCACCTGTCCTGAACACTGAAGCTTTCTTT.